The rows below give T cell receptor beta chains drawn from one sample of a study of blood T cell repertoires in COVID-19. Here immunoSEQ multiplex PCR was the method, and the copy in TCRdb shows in-frame clones only, minus some. The sample includes under 300,000 clones, roughly 80% of them seen just once. The sample taken for sequencing was peripheral blood. The receptors were sampled from a human donor with COVID-19, enrolled during active disease. The donor label of this sample is uncertain. The CDR3 runs from the conserved cysteine through the conserved F or W. The order of the fields is J gene, clone size, V gene, CDR3 protein. Size is stated for part of the rows, as once, few or many counts, or as a class when the clone is expanded.

TRBJ1-2 NA TRBV24-1 CATSDLADGYTF
TRBJ1-1 NA TRBV5-8 CAISREGENTEAFF
TRBJ2-2 NA TRBV5-1 CASSLNAGFAGELFF
TRBJ2-7 NA TRBV9 CASSVVSGREQYF
TRBJ2-7 NA TRBV3-1/TRBV3-2 CASSQMLAHTYEQYF
TRBJ2-7 NA TRBV15 CATSRVIGQGQGEQYF
TRBJ1-4 NA TRBV19 CASSTGATNEKLFF
TRBJ2-7 once TRBV5-3 CARSRTPPTGQIGTYEQYF
TRBJ2-5 few TRBV6-5 CASSLPLAGGETQYF
TRBJ2-3 NA TRBV3-1/TRBV3-2 CASSQDMTSGSWITDTQYF
TRBJ2-1 NA TRBV29-1 CSVDSGFRGYNEQFF
TRBJ2-1 NA TRBV28 CASSPRGQGSYNEQFF
TRBJ2-7 few TRBV7-2 CASSLDSGSYEQYF
TRBJ1-5 few TRBV7-8 CASSSLGGGYYNQPQHF
TRBJ2-3 once TRBV6-5 CASSRAGGRVDTQYF